Presented here are 29 T cell receptor beta chains from one specimen sequenced in a study of T cell repertoires in cytomegalovirus infection (dated by TCRdb to between 2018 and 2021). The intended sense of this specimen's treatment or condition label: in vitro stimulation with specific CMV peptide epitopes to enrich CMV-specific T cells. These receptors lack a known antigen. Data came from an Illumina HiSeq 1500. TCRdb cleaned the public reads at Q25 with fastp, built clones with MiXCR and kept in-frame beta chains. Here each entry gathers all rows of one CDR3 protein and keeps the most common genes and DNA. This sample lists about 740,000 distinct CDR3 sequences; roughly 33% were detected once. In total, the top ten clones hold around a sixth of the sample. The specimen comprised cultured PBMCs, sampled from culture after CMV antigen stimulation. The receptors stem from a human donor in good health (CMV status not recorded). Some clones in this sample may be carry-over from other donors' samples.

The chain has TRBV5-4 and TRBJ2-1; a possible D gene is TRBD2 (5 bases). The ends were cut back, 2 bases at V and 7 bases at J, with 10 bases in the middle. The CDR3 is 13 residues long. Germline assignment: CDR1 SGHNT and CDR2 YYREEE (reference sequence). The CDR3 DNA follows: TGTGCCAGCAGCTTCCCTAGCAGAAATGAGCAGTTCTTC. The encoded protein is CASSFPSRNEQFF.

This clonotype occurred a few times. The rearrangement uses TRBV7-9 and TRBJ2-6, with D hard to call. This CDR3 comprises 15 residues. Deletions cut 10 bases from V and 4 bases from J, with 17 bases between. Germline V gene sequence: CDR1 SEHNR, CDR2 FQNEAQ (reference sequence). CDR3 residues: CAISAGDPGANVLTF. The CDR3 DNA sequence: TGTGCCATATCTGCTGGAGACCCCGGGGCCAACGTCCTGACTTTC.

Only a few counts were recorded for this clonotype. As DNA, the CDR3 is TGTGCCAGCAGTTACTCGATGCGGGGGCGGACGGATCAGCCCCAGCATTTT. Residues: CASSYSMRGRTDQPQHF. V gene TRBV6-6 combines with J gene TRBJ1-5; maybe TRBD1 (6 bases). Germline CDR1 reads MNHNY; CDR2 reads SVGAGI (reference sequence). The CDR3 spans 17 residues. The ends were cut back, 0 bases at V and 5 bases at J, with 17 bases in the middle.

The sample holds a few counts of this clonotype. This sequence joins TRBV7-2 and TRBJ2-7, with 10 bases identical to TRBD2. CDR1 is SGHTA, CDR2 FQGNSA, per germline. The CDR3 sequence is 16 residues long. The V segment lost 3 bases and the J segment 4 bases; nucleotides outside the gene matches: 9. CDR3 residues: CASSFRAGGPVYEQYF. Here the CDR3 DNA reads TGTGCCAGCAGCTTCCGAGCGGGGGGGCCAGTTTACGAGCAGTACTTC.

This clonotype was recorded a few times. The rearrangement links TRBV7-2 to TRBJ2-5; tentative D call: TRBD1 (5 bases). Trimming took off 7 bases at V and 7 bases at J, with 22 bases between the two ends. The CDR3 spans 15 residues. CDR1 SGHTA and CDR2 FQGNSA come from the germline V gene. CDR3 residues: CASTLGSGRLGTQYF. The CDR3 DNA reads TGTGCCAGCACCCTTGGGTCAGGGCGGTTGGGGACCCAGTACTTC.

The chain combines TRBV7-9 with TRBJ1-6; TRBD1 matches at 9 bases. CDR1 is SEHNR, CDR2 FQNEAQ, per germline (reference sequence). The V and J ends lost 5 bases and 2 bases, in that order; junction bases with no gene match: 4. The CDR3 is 16 residues long. The CDR3 coding sequence is TGTGCCAGCAGCCCGGACAGGGGCCCCTATAATTCACCCCTCCACTTT. Translated, it gives CASSPDRGPYNSPLHF.

The table lists this clonotype with a few counts. The rearrangement joins TRBV4-1 to TRBJ2-3; D is perhaps TRBD1 (6 bases). The V gene lost 3 bases and the J gene lost 10 bases, with 23 bases spanning the gap. The CDR3 is made up of 16 amino acids. CDR1 and CDR2 from the germline V gene are MGHRA and YSYEKL. The CDR3 DNA reads as TGCGCCAGCAGCCATGCGTCAGGGGCTAGAAAGCGTTCGCAGTATTTT. Its protein is CASSHASGARKRSQYF.

The chain employs TRBV11-2 and TRBJ2-5; the D call may be TRBD1 or TRBD2 (6 bases each). This CDR3 region has 13 residues. The ends were cut back, 4 bases at V and 5 bases at J, with 11 bases in the middle. CDR1 is SGHAT and CDR2 is FQNNGV in the germline V gene. CDR3 residues: CASSWGLAETQYF. The CDR3 DNA is TGTGCCAGCAGCTGGGGGCTAGCGGAGACCCAGTACTTC.

The J gene is TRBJ1-5, the V gene TRBV19, with unresolved D. The CDR3 extends over 16 amino acids. The V gene lost 2 bases and the J gene lost 0 bases, with 11 bases spanning the gap. Germline V gene data show CDR1 as LNHDA and CDR2 as SQIVND (reference sequence). The CDR3 loop reads CASSIWASDSNQPQHF. CDR3 DNA: TGTGCCAGTAGTATATGGGCAAGCGATAGCAATCAGCCCCAGCATTTT.

This chain links TRBV2 with TRBJ2-2; a weak D match, TRBD2 (6 bases). CDR1 and CDR2 from the germline V gene are SNHLY and FYNNEI. This CDR3 is 14 amino acids long. V shed 7 bases and J shed 2 bases, with 11 bases lying between them. The CDR3, as DNA: TGTGCCAGCACTCGGAGGGACAACACCGGGGAGCTGTTTTTT. Protein product: CASTRRDNTGELFF.

This clonotype was recorded a few times. The chain links TRBV7-2 to TRBJ2-7; tentatively, D is TRBD1 or TRBD2 (6 bases each). The CDR3 is 14 residues long. V was clipped by 2 bases and J by 6 bases, with 14 bases between them. The germline V gene encodes CDR1 SGHTA and CDR2 FQGNSA. The CDR3 protein is CASSLLTGAGEQYF. CDR3 coding DNA: TGTGCCAGCAGCTTACTGACAGGAGCGGGCGAGCAGTACTTC.

This clonotype was recorded a few times. The chain couples TRBV7-6 to TRBJ1-3; 7 nucleotides align to TRBD1. CDR1 SGHVS and CDR2 FNYEAQ come from the germline V gene. The length of the CDR3 is 14 residues. J gave up 3 bases and V 4 bases, and 3 bases lay outside the gene matches. The CDR3 nucleotides are TGTGCCAGCAGCTCACAGGGGCTTGGAAACACCATATATTTT. Its translation: CASSSQGLGNTIYF.

This clonotype occurred a few times. The conserved phenylalanine or tryptophan normally closing the CDR3 is absent here, so this likely arose from a read error. It is unclear where the CDR3 begins or ends on the DNA, so no DNA is shown, and the CDR3 is as TCRdb lists it. The chain couples TRBV6-6 to TRBJ2-7; whether TRBD1, the table's D call, matches the DNA was not checked. The CDR3 sequence runs 12 residues, both termini included. Germline V gene sequence: CDR1 MNHNY, CDR2 SVGAGI (reference sequence). CDR3 loop: CASSAFLVAPTI.

This clonotype was found a few times. The chain combines TRBV7-2 with TRBJ2-2; maybe TRBD2 (6 bases). The CDR3 is made up of 17 amino acids. The germline V and J ends were trimmed by 5 bases and 4 bases, with 20 bases remaining between them. CDR1 and CDR2 from the germline V gene are SGHTA and FQGNSA. The CDR3 protein is CASSREMGDLSTGELFF. As DNA, the CDR3 is TGTGCCAGCAGCCGAGAAATGGGGGACTTGAGCACCGGGGAGCTGTTTTTT.

The V and J genes are TRBV12-3 or TRBV12-4 and TRBJ2-1; D is unresolved. V was shortened by 2 bases and J by 1 base, with 9 bases between the two germline ends. This CDR3 spans 15 amino acids. CDR3 nucleotides: TGTGCCAGCAGTTTATCCCTAGAGTCCTACAATGAGCAGTTCTTC. It yields the protein CASSLSLESYNEQFF.

CDR3 protein: CASSPLGRAGYTF. CDR3 coding DNA: TGTGCCAGCAGTCCCCTCGGCCGGGCTGGCTACACCTTC. The chain carries TRBV28 and TRBJ1-2; D gene unclear. This CDR3 spans 13 amino acids. Germline V gives CDR1 MDHEN, CDR2 SYDVKM. Trimming cost V 5 bases and J 7 bases, with 14 bases left between them.

The rearrangement joins TRBV7-4 to TRBJ2-5; tentatively, D is TRBD1 or TRBD2 (5 bases each). Germline V gene data show CDR1 as SGHVT and CDR2 as SQSDAQ. The CDR3 contains 13 residues. V lost 5 bases and J lost 4, with 11 bases in between. In DNA, the CDR3 is TGTGCCAGCAGCCCACGGGACGGAGAGACCCAGTACTTC. This codes for CASSPRDGETQYF.

The V gene is TRBV7-9, the J gene TRBJ2-3; D remains unclear. V gave up 4 bases and J gave up 0 bases, with 11 bases separating them. CDR1 is SEHNR and CDR2 is FQNEAQ in the germline V gene (reference sequence). The CDR3 spans 15 residues. The CDR3 protein is CASSSTSESTDTQYF. CDR3 DNA: TGTGCCAGCAGCTCTACTTCTGAAAGCACAGATACGCAGTATTTT.

The chain combines TRBV4-1 with TRBJ2-4; 10 nucleotides line up with TRBD2. This CDR3 has 17 residues. Germline lookup yields CDR1 MGHRA and CDR2 YSYEKL. With 2 bases clipped from V and 8 bases from J, the junction kept 12 bases outside the gene matches. This CDR3 reads CASSQLGSSGRKDIQYF. The CDR3 DNA sequence: TGCGCCAGCAGCCAACTTGGGTCTAGCGGGAGAAAGGACATTCAGTACTTC.

This clonotype was recorded at least ten times. The V gene is TRBV7-2, the J gene TRBJ2-2; 11 positions match TRBD1. The CDR3 is 16 residues long. CDR1 and CDR2 from the germline V gene are SGHTA and FQGNSA. Trimming cost V 5 bases and J 4 bases; bases outside gene matches: 6. The chain's CDR3 is CASSRTGTGGTGELFF. CDR3 nucleotide sequence: TGTGCCAGCAGCCGGACCGGGACAGGGGGCACCGGGGAGCTGTTTTTT.

This clonotype has just a few counts. The rearrangement links TRBV9 to TRBJ2-5, with 11 bases aligning to TRBD2. The ends lost 0 bases at V and 6 bases at J; junction bases unmatched: 7. Looked up from germline, CDR1 is SGDLS and CDR2 is YYNGEE. This CDR3 spans 16 amino acids. CDR3 sequence: CASSVGLAGGLQTQYF. In DNA, the CDR3 is TGTGCCAGCAGCGTAGGTCTAGCGGGAGGACTGCAGACCCAGTACTTC.

This rearrangement joins TRBV28 to TRBJ1-5; D is unresolved. V was pared by 6 bases and J by 3 bases, with 21 bases between. From germline, CDR1 is MDHEN and CDR2 SYDVKM. CDR3 length: 17 amino acids. The CDR3 protein is CASSLTPGVGYNQPQHF. The CDR3 DNA is TGTGCCAGCAGCCTCACCCCCGGCGTGGGATACAATCAGCCCCAGCATTTT.

This clonotype was seen a few times. The J gene is TRBJ2-7, the V gene TRBV6-5; no firm D call. The V gene lost 4 bases and the J gene lost 1 base, with 14 bases spanning the gap. CDR1 MNHEY and CDR2 SVGAGI come from the germline V gene. This CDR3 has 15 residues. DNA of the CDR3: TGTGCCAGCAGTTTCAACCCCAGCCGGTCCTACGAGCAGTACTTC. This codes for CASSFNPSRSYEQYF.

This clonotype was counted a few times. This rearrangement joins TRBV5-6 to TRBJ1-1; D gene ambiguous. Trimming left V 4 bases short and J 3 bases short, with 16 bases between. Looked up from germline, CDR1 is SGHDT and CDR2 is YYEEEE. The length of the CDR3 is 15 residues. The CDR3 DNA is TGTGCCAGCAGCCCAACGAACCGCGGGGACACTGAAGCTTTCTTT. This encodes CASSPTNRGDTEAFF.

CDR3: CASSQKGAGTYNEQFF. CDR3 DNA sequence: TGTGCCAGCAGCCAGAAGGGAGCAGGAACCTACAATGAGCAGTTCTTC. The rearrangement links TRBV4-2 to TRBJ2-1; D is possibly TRBD2 (5 bases). The CDR3 loop spans 16 amino acids. Trimming stripped 3 bases from V and 2 bases from J, with 14 bases between. Per germline, CDR1 LGHNA and CDR2 YNFKEQ.

There are many counts of this clonotype. The rearrangement joins TRBV7-2 to TRBJ2-7; D gene unclear. V was shortened by 3 bases and J by 2 bases, with 8 bases between the two germline ends. CDR1 is SGHTA and CDR2 is FQGNSA in the germline V gene. CDR3 length: 13 amino acids. The CDR3 protein is CASSLTPPYEQYF. DNA for the CDR3: TGTGCCAGCAGCTTGACCCCTCCCTACGAGCAGTACTTC.

The rearrangement uses TRBV4-1 and TRBJ2-7, with D possibly being TRBD1 (6 bases). This CDR3 has 15 amino acids. Between the trimmed V and J ends, which lost 5 bases and 2 bases, there was a span of 16 bases. Germline V gene sequence: CDR1 MGHRA, CDR2 YSYEKL. Here the CDR3 reads CASSSGTPRTYEQYF. DNA for the CDR3: TGCGCCAGCAGCTCTGGGACACCGAGAACCTACGAGCAGTACTTC.

The chain carries TRBV7-8 and TRBJ1-1, with D unresolved. Looked up from germline, CDR1 is SGHVS and CDR2 is FQNEAQ. This CDR3 has 17 residues. Trimming pared 5 bases from V and 0 bases from J, leaving 19 bases between. This CDR3 reads CASSLKRGFLMNTEAFF. Written as DNA, the CDR3 is TGTGCCAGCAGCCTCAAAAGAGGGTTCCTTATGAACACTGAAGCTTTCTTT.

This clonotype has a handful of counts. The chain employs TRBV7-7 and TRBJ1-1; D not resolved. This CDR3 contains 12 residues. Trimming took off 11 bases at V and 6 bases at J, with 16 bases between the two ends. CDR1 SSHAT and CDR2 FNYEAQ come from the germline V gene (reference sequence). CDR3 sequence: CALQPFGPEAFF. The CDR3 DNA follows: TGTGCCTTACAACCCTTTGGGCCTGAAGCTTTCTTT.